This record concerns one TCR beta chain sequence. These data belong to a study of blood T cell repertoires in COVID-19. Only in-frame clones appear in the TCRdb table, and some are missing; sequencing was by immunoSEQ multiplex PCR. The data contain approximately 200,000 clones, about 88% of them seen just once; the ten biggest clones take up about 1.7%. The sequencing sample was made of peripheral blood. This clonotype originated in a man aged 70-80 years with acute or convalescent COVID-19.

Here the CDR3 reads CASSLIGSTDTQYF. CDR3 coding DNA: TGTGCCAGCAGCTTAATCGGGAGCACAGATACGCAGTATTTT. V is TRBV7-3 and J is TRBJ2-3; the D is unclear. Germline CDR1 is SGHTA and CDR2 is FQGTGA. Deletions cut 1 base from V and 0 bases from J, with 5 bases between. CDR3 length equals 14 residues. Full variable domain (rest looked up from reference TRBV7-3 and TRBJ2-3): GAGVSQTPSNKVTEKGKYVELRCDPISGHTALYWYRQSLGQGPEFLIYFQGTGAADDSGLPNDRFFAVRPEGSVSTLKIQRTERGDSAVYLCASSLIGSTDTQYFGPGTRLTVL.